These T cell receptor beta chains were read from a single sample in a study of cytomegalovirus exposure and HLA in healthy donors. Produced via immunoSEQ multiplex PCR; TCRdb's table is partial and in-frame only. The data contain about 190,000 clones, more than 80% of them singletons. The sequenced sample was PBMCs. The receptors shown here come from a young man in good health and CMV-seropositive. Both conserved end residues are part of each CDR3. D genes are given only for firm matches. Expanded clones are given a class, and other clones once, few, many or no size at all.

cdr3_nt: TGCAGCGTTCGACAGGGGGTTAACTCGGAGACCCAGTACTTC
cdr3_aa: CSVRQGVNSETQYF
d_call: TRBD1
v_call: TRBV29-1
clone_size: -
j_call: TRBJ2-5

cdr3_nt: TGTGCCAACCAACTTAGTTTCTACAATGAGCAGTTCTTC
cdr3_aa: CANQLSFYNEQFF
d_call: -
v_call: TRBV27
clone_size: -
j_call: TRBJ2-1

cdr3_nt: TGTGCCAGCAGCTCCCGGACTAGCGGGAAGGGCACAGATACGCAGTATTTT
cdr3_aa: CASSSRTSGKGTDTQYF
d_call: TRBD2
v_call: TRBV11-2
clone_size: -
j_call: TRBJ2-3

cdr3_nt: TGTGCCAGCAGCCGTAGCGGACTCTCCTACGAGCAGTACTTC
cdr3_aa: CASSRSGLSYEQYF
d_call: -
v_call: TRBV7-6
clone_size: -
j_call: TRBJ2-7

cdr3_nt: TGCGCCAGCAGCCACGGGACTAGCGGGAGTGGTGAGCAGTTCTTC
cdr3_aa: CASSHGTSGSGEQFF
d_call: TRBD2
v_call: TRBV5-1
clone_size: -
j_call: TRBJ2-1

cdr3_nt: TGTGCCAGCAGCGGCCACATGGTTGGAAAACTGTTTTTT
cdr3_aa: CASSGHMVGKLFF
d_call: -
v_call: TRBV9
clone_size: -
j_call: TRBJ1-4

cdr3_nt: TGTGCCAGTAGTAGATCCGGGGAGACTGAAGCTTTCTTT
cdr3_aa: CASSRSGETEAFF
d_call: -
v_call: TRBV19
clone_size: -
j_call: TRBJ1-1

cdr3_nt: TGTGCCAGCTCACCACCCCTCGGACTAGCTTCGGACAATGAGCAGTTCTTC
cdr3_aa: CASSPPLGLASDNEQFF
d_call: TRBD2
v_call: TRBV18
clone_size: once
j_call: TRBJ2-1

cdr3_nt: TGTGCCAGCAGCCGAACCCCCAGGGAAACTAATGAAAAACTGTTTTTT
cdr3_aa: CASSRTPRETNEKLFF
d_call: -
v_call: TRBV7-2
clone_size: -
j_call: TRBJ1-4

cdr3_nt: TGTGCCAGCAGTGAGACAGGGACGGGAAACACTGAAGCTTTCTTT
cdr3_aa: CASSETGTGNTEAFF
d_call: TRBD1
v_call: TRBV25-1
clone_size: -
j_call: TRBJ1-1

cdr3_nt: TGTGCCAGCACGACAGGGCTTATGAACACTGAAGCTTTCTTT
cdr3_aa: CASTTGLMNTEAFF
d_call: TRBD1
v_call: TRBV28
clone_size: -
j_call: TRBJ1-1

cdr3_nt: TGTGCCAGCAGTCGACAGGGGTTAACTGAAGCTTTCTTT
cdr3_aa: CASSRQGLTEAFF
d_call: TRBD1
v_call: TRBV27
clone_size: -
j_call: TRBJ1-1

cdr3_nt: TGTGCCAGCAGCGCCCCGCGCTCTGGAAACACCATATATTTT
cdr3_aa: CASSAPRSGNTIYF
d_call: -
v_call: TRBV11-2
clone_size: -
j_call: TRBJ1-3

cdr3_nt: TGTGCCAGCAGTTACCCGACTAGCGGGAGGGCCGTGCAGTACTTC
cdr3_aa: CASSYPTSGRAVQYF
d_call: TRBD2
v_call: TRBV6-5
clone_size: -
j_call: TRBJ2-7

cdr3_nt: TGTGCCAGCTCAACGACAGGGGGCCCGGGGGAGCAGTACTTC
cdr3_aa: CASSTTGGPGEQYF
d_call: TRBD1
v_call: TRBV18
clone_size: -
j_call: TRBJ2-7

cdr3_nt: TGCGCCAGCAGCCAAGCGACAGGGGGCTATGGCTACACCTTC
cdr3_aa: CASSQATGGYGYTF
d_call: TRBD1
v_call: TRBV4-1
clone_size: few
j_call: TRBJ1-2

cdr3_nt: TGTGCCAGCTCACCAAGGACAATTACCTACGAGCAGTACTTC
cdr3_aa: CASSPRTITYEQYF
d_call: -
v_call: TRBV18
clone_size: -
j_call: TRBJ2-7

cdr3_nt: TGTGCCAGCTGGGGGGGCCGTGAAAAACTGTTTTTT
cdr3_aa: CASWGGREKLFF
d_call: -
v_call: TRBV2
clone_size: -
j_call: TRBJ1-4

cdr3_nt: TGTGCCAGCAGCTTGGGGGGTAGCGGGAGACGAGAGACCCAGTACTTC
cdr3_aa: CASSLGGSGRRETQYF
d_call: TRBD2
v_call: TRBV5-4
clone_size: -
j_call: TRBJ2-5

cdr3_nt: TGTGCCAGTAGTATGGCCCCATCTGGCTACGAGCAGTACTTC
cdr3_aa: CASSMAPSGYEQYF
d_call: -
v_call: TRBV19
clone_size: -
j_call: TRBJ2-7

cdr3_nt: TGTGCCAGCAGCGCCGCGGGGCACGAGACCCAGTACTTC
cdr3_aa: CASSAAGHETQYF
d_call: -
v_call: TRBV5-4
clone_size: -
j_call: TRBJ2-5

cdr3_nt: TGTGCCAGCAGGGACAGGGTTTACGACTATGGCTACACCTTC
cdr3_aa: CASRDRVYDYGYTF
d_call: TRBD1
v_call: TRBV27
clone_size: -
j_call: TRBJ1-2

cdr3_nt: TGTGCCAGCAGCTCACACGCCCTGACTAGCGGGGTACCGTACGAGCAGTACTTC
cdr3_aa: CASSSHALTSGVPYEQYF
d_call: TRBD2
v_call: TRBV7-3
clone_size: -
j_call: TRBJ2-7

cdr3_nt: TGTGCCAGCAGCTCTAGCGGGTACGAGCAGTACTTC
cdr3_aa: CASSSSGYEQYF
d_call: TRBD2
v_call: TRBV11-3
clone_size: -
j_call: TRBJ2-7

cdr3_nt: TGCAGCGTTGAAGACCCTTCTAGCGCGACCTACAATGAGCAGTTCTTC
cdr3_aa: CSVEDPSSATYNEQFF
d_call: -
v_call: TRBV29-1
clone_size: once
j_call: TRBJ2-1

cdr3_nt: TGTGCCAGCAAGACTGGCAAAAACATTCAGTACTTC
cdr3_aa: CASKTGKNIQYF
d_call: -
v_call: TRBV6-6
clone_size: once
j_call: TRBJ2-4

cdr3_nt: TGCGCCAGCAGCCAAGATGTGGGGACAGGGGATATCGGGGAGCTGTTTTTT
cdr3_aa: CASSQDVGTGDIGELFF
d_call: TRBD1
v_call: TRBV4-3
clone_size: many
j_call: TRBJ2-2

cdr3_nt: TGTGCCAGCAGCTTAAGGGGACAGGGCGCAGATACGCAGTATTTT
cdr3_aa: CASSLRGQGADTQYF
d_call: TRBD1
v_call: TRBV7-2
clone_size: -
j_call: TRBJ2-3